The T cell receptor (beta chain) described here comes from a study of post-analysis software for immune sequencing data. Study overall: Some patients lacked subtype; others had relapsing-remitting, secondary progressive or progressive-relapsing disease. The study's findings and limits: Relative to controls, patients with multiple sclerosis showed significantly lower normalized Chao1 diversity. F measure showed strong co-clustering of same-batch samples. In patients, about five TRBV segments were more frequent than in controls, with TRBV5-6, TRBV5-1 and TRBV20-1 among them.

V lost 3 bases and J 0 bases, leaving 10 bases between the germline ends. The CDR3 contains 15 residues. Unique-molecular-identifier-tagged TCR beta cDNA libraries were used. The T cell input of roughly 0.95 to 10 million gave around 540,000 cDNA molecules. From the PCR reads, TCRdb called clonotypes with MiXCR, one entry per CDR3 protein. The sample holds around 770,000 distinct CDR3 sequences; roughly 46% are singletons and the top ten take 4.9%. With regard to this clonotype: The antigen remains unidentified.

The receptor was isolated from a girl aged 10 to 17 with multiple sclerosis. Sequencing was done on a sample of blood. This chain connects TRBV12-3 or TRBV12-4 to TRBJ2-3; D call uncertain. CDR3 sequence: CASSFSTVSTDTQYF. The CDR3 coding sequence is TGTGCCAGCAGTTTTTCTACCGTGAGCACAGATACGCAGTATTTT.